This T cell receptor beta chain was sequenced in a study of T cell responses to AZD1222 COVID-19 vaccine. General study points: At study baseline, merely roughly 6 AZD1222 recipients were seropositive.

The V segment lost 5 bases and the J segment 1 base; nucleotides outside the gene matches: 7. The CDR3 totals 17 residues. Looked up from germline, CDR1 is SGHNT and CDR2 is YENEEA. This clone was seen only once. Its antigen is unidentified. Sequencing used immunoSEQ multiplex PCR; TCRdb keeps in-frame clones, though not all of them. The repertoire consists of 120,000 or so clones, with more than 70% occurring once and the leading ten covering over 4.5%. The sequenced sample was peripheral blood, obtained on day 0 of AZD1222 vaccination. The sequence was collected from an adult in good health. This chain joins TRBV11-3 and TRBJ2-1, with 11 positions matching TRBD1. The CDR3 protein is CASSAGTGGSSYNEQFF. The DNA of the CDR3 is TGTGCCAGCAGCGCCGGGACAGGGGGTAGTTCCTACAATGAGCAGTTCTTC.